The T cell receptor (beta chain) described here comes from a study of shared clonotypes between healthy human individuals. General study points: In a few donors, about 5% of naive CD4 clonotypes appeared in common.

Generated by immunoSEQ multiplex PCR, the TCRdb table keeps only in-frame clones and is missing some. In the table there are fewer than 3 million clones, about 90% of which are singletons. In the case of this clone: The antigen remains unidentified.

With V trimmed by 1 base and J by 2 bases, 14 bases remained unmatched. Germline-derived CDR1 and CDR2 are LGHNA and YNFKEQ. This CDR3 has 19 residues. The chain employs TRBV4-2 and TRBJ1-5, with 7 bases matching TRBD1. Sequenced: naive CD4+ T cells from PBMCs. Subset indicated: CD45RA+ positively selected. The clonotype comes from a man between 18 and 35 years old in good health. Some clones in this sample may be carry-over from other donors' samples. The CDR3: CASSQGVDRDALGNQPQHF. The CDR3 nucleotides read TGTGCCAGCAGCCAAGGAGTAGACAGGGACGCTTTGGGCAATCAGCCCCAGCATTTT.